These T cell receptor beta chains were read from a single sample in a study of shared clonotypes between healthy human individuals. Only in-frame clones appear in the TCRdb table, and some are missing; sequencing was by immunoSEQ multiplex PCR. The sample has 1,400,000 or so clones, 98% to 99% seen once. The sequenced sample was naive CD4+ T cells sorted from blood. These receptors were collected from a young man in good health. Both conserved end residues are trimmed from each CDR3. The D gene is left open where the match is weak.

CDR3 length,J gene,V gene,D gene,CDR3 protein
12,TRBJ2-3,TRBV28,.,ASRSTRNVNTQY
14,TRBJ2-3,TRBV2,.,ASSTAGTRVTDTQY
9,TRBJ2-3,TRBV6-5,.,ASSHGDTQY
13,TRBJ2-5,TRBV5-5,.,ASSRTGSGQETQY
14,TRBJ2-2,TRBV18,TRBD2,ASSHTSGSNTGELF
13,TRBJ2-2,TRBV2,.,ASIDGWGLGGELF
13,TRBJ2-3,TRBV25-1,.,ASSEGYGSSDTQY
11,TRBJ1-5,TRBV7-7,.,ASSYGPNQPQH
10,TRBJ2-7,TRBV5-5,.,ASSLGLYEQY
11,TRBJ1-1,TRBV7-3,.,ASSLGEFTEAF
13,TRBJ1-2,TRBV6-6,.,ASSLTNRGGYGYT
11,TRBJ1-1,TRBV29-1,.,SVGGGSNTEAF
12,TRBJ1-1,TRBV5-6,TRBD1,ASSPGTGLPEAF
14,TRBJ1-1,TRBV5-1,TRBD1,ASSPSSGQGGTEAF
16,TRBJ2-5,TRBV19,.,ASSSFIGAYPGAETQY
12,TRBJ2-7,TRBV6-1,TRBD1,ASSGTGGSYEQY
14,TRBJ2-1,TRBV14,TRBD1,ASSQYRDRGFNEQF
9,TRBJ1-2,TRBV7-2,.,ASSGARGYT
14,TRBJ2-1,TRBV27,TRBD2,ASSFIAGSSYNEQF
17,TRBJ2-4,TRBV9,TRBD2,ASSPEVQREGWTKNIQY
13,TRBJ2-2,TRBV18,.,ASSPPSGSTGELF
14,TRBJ2-1,TRBV5-1,TRBD2,ASSLVSGRVLGEQF
12,TRBJ1-2,TRBV19,.,ASSISARRNGYT
13,TRBJ2-5,TRBV7-6,.,ASSLAGTRKETQY
10,TRBJ2-1,TRBV18,.,ASSPTGNEQF
12,TRBJ2-2,TRBV5-1,TRBD1,ASSATGDTGELF
12,TRBJ2-5,TRBV5-1,.,ASSLEQGGETQY
14,TRBJ2-5,TRBV18,TRBD1,ASSPDRGSYQETQY